This T cell receptor beta chain was profiled in a study of T cell changes during pregnancy in multiple sclerosis. Trimming removed 5 bases from V and 8 bases from J, with 21 bases in between. This CDR3 is 15 amino acids long. CDR1 LNHDA and CDR2 SQIVND come from the germline V gene (reference sequence). The repertoire was sequenced with immunoSEQ multiplex PCR; TCRdb's copy has only in-frame clones and lacks some. Among tens of thousands of clones, 75% to 95% were seen once, and the ten largest hold around 0.75%. This rearrangement joins TRBV19 to TRBJ1-2; possible D gene TRBD1, 6 bases. The sequence derives from a female donor in good health, enrolled as a control in a pregnancy study. The sequences come from peripheral blood, collected in the third trimester of pregnancy. CDR3 protein: CASSLRIRTARGYTF. In nucleotides, the CDR3 is TGTGCCAGTAGTCTTCGTATCAGGACAGCCCGCGGCTACACCTTC.